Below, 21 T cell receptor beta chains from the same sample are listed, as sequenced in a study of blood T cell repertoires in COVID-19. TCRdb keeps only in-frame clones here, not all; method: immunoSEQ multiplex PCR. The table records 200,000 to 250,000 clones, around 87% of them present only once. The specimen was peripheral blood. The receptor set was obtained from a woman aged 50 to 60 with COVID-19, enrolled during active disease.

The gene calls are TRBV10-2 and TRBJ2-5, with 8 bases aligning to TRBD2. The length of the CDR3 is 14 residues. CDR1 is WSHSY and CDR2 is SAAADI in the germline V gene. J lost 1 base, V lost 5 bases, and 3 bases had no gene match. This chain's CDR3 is CASSRSGAQETQYF. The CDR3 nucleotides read TGCGCCAGCAGTCGTAGCGGGGCCCAAGAGACCCAGTACTTC.

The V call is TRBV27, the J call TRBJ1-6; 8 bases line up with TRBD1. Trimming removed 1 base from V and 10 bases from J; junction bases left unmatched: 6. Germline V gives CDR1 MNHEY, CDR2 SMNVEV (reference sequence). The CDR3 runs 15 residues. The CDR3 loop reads CASSLFQTGESPLHF. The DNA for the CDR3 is TGTGCCAGCAGTTTATTCCAGACAGGGGAGTCACCCCTCCACTTT.

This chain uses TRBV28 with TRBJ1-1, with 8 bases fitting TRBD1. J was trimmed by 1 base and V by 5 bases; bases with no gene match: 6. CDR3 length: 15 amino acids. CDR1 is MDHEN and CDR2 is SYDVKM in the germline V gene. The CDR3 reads CASSRPTGANTEAFF. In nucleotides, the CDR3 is TGTGCCAGCAGTCGACCGACAGGGGCGAACACTGAAGCTTTCTTT.

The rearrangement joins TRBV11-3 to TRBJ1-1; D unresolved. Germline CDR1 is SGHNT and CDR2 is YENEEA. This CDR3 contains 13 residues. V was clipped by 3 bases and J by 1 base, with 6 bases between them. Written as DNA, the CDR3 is TGTGCCAGCAGCTTCGCGCAGAACACTGAAGCTTTCTTT. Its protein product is CASSFAQNTEAFF. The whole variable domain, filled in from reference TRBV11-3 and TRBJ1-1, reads EAGVVQSPRYKIIEKKQPVAFWCNPISGHNTLYWYLQNLGQGPELLIRYENEEAVDDSQLPKDRFSAERLKGVDSTLKIQPAELGDSAVYLCASSFAQNTEAFFGQGTRLTVV.

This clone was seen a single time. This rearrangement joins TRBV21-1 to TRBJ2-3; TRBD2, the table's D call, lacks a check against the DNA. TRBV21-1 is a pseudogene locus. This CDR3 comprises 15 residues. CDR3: CASSKALDPSDTQYF. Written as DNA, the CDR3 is TGTGCCAGCAGCAAAGCACTAGACCCGTCGGATACGCAGTATTTT.

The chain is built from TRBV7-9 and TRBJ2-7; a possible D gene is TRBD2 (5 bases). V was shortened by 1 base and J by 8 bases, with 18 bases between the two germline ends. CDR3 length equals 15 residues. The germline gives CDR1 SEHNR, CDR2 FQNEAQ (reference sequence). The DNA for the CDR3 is TGTGCCAGCAGCTTAGAAAGAACCCGGGGAGAAAAGCAGTACTTC. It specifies CASSLERTRGEKQYF.

The CDR3 sequence is CASSLEARGLGGYTF. CDR3 bases: TGTGCCAGCAGCTTAGAGGCCAGGGGGCTGGGAGGCTACACCTTC. This sequence joins TRBV7-2 and TRBJ1-2, with TRBD1 identical over 8 bases. The V segment lost 1 base and the J segment 8 bases; nucleotides outside the gene matches: 9. This CDR3 is 15 amino acids long. In germline, CDR1 is SGHTA, CDR2 FQGNSA.

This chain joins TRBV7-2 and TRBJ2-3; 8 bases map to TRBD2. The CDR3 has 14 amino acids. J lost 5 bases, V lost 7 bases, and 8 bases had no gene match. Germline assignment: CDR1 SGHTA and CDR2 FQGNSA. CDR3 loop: CASTNGGAIDTQYF. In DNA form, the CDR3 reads TGTGCCAGCACCAACGGGGGGGCAATAGATACGCAGTATTTT.

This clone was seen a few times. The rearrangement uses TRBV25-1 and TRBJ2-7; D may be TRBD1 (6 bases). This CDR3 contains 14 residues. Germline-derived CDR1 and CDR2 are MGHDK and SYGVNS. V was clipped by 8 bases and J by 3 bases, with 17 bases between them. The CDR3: CASGKRDNNYEQYF. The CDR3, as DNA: TGTGCCAGCGGGAAACGGGACAATAACTACGAGCAGTACTTC.

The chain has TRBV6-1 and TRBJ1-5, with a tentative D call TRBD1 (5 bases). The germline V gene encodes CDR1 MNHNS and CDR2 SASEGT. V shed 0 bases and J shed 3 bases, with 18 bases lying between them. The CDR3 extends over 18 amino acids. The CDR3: CASSEARRGTFDNQPQHF. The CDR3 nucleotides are TGTGCCAGCAGTGAAGCTCGGAGGGGCACCTTTGACAATCAGCCCCAGCATTTT.

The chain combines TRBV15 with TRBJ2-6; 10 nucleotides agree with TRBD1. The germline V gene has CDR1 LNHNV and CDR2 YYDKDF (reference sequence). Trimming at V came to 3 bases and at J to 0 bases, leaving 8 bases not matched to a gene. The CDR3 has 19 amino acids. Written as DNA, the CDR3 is TGTGCCACCAGCAGCCCTCGGGACAGGGGCTCCTCTGGGGCCAACGTCCTGACTTTC. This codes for CATSSPRDRGSSGANVLTF.

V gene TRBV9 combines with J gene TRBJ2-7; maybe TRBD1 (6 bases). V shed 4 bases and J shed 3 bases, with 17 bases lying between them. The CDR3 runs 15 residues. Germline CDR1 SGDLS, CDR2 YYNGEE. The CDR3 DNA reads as TGTGCCAGCAGCCGCCGACAGGCTGGATACTACGAGCAGTACGTC. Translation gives CASSRRQAGYYEQYV.

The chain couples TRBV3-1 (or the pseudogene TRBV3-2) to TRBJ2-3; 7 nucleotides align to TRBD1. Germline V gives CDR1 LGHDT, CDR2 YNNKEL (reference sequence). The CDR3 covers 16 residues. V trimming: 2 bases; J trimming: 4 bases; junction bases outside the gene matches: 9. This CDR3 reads CASSQSTGILADTQYF. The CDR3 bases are TGTGCCAGCAGCCAATCGACAGGGATTTTAGCAGATACGCAGTATTTT.

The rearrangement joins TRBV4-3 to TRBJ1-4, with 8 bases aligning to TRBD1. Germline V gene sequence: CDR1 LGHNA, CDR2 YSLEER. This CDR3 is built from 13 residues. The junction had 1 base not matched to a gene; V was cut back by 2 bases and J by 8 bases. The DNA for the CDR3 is TGCGCCAGCAGCCAAAACAGGGGGGAAAAACTGTTTTTT. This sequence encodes CASSQNRGEKLFF.

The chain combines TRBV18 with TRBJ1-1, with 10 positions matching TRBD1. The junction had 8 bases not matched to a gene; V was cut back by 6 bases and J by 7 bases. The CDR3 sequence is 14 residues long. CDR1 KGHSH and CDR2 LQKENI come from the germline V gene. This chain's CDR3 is CASSHQDRGGEAFF. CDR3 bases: TGTGCCAGCTCCCACCAGGACAGGGGGGGTGAAGCTTTCTTT.

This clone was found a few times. CDR3 DNA sequence: TGTGCCTGGAGTGGGGTCGGGGATTTGGCTCAGCCCCAGCATTTT. Translated, it gives CAWSGVGDLAQPQHF. The chain employs TRBV30 and TRBJ1-5; D unresolved. Germline V gene data show CDR1 as GTSNPN and CDR2 as SVGIG (reference sequence). Trimming removed 1 base from V and 6 bases from J, with 16 bases in between. The CDR3 is made up of 15 amino acids.

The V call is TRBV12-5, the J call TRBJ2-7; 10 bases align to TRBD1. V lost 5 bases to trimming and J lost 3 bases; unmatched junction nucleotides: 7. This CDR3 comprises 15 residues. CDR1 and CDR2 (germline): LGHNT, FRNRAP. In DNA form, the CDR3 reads TGTGCTAGTGGTCACACCGGGACAGGGGTCTACGAGCAGTACTTC. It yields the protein CASGHTGTGVYEQYF.

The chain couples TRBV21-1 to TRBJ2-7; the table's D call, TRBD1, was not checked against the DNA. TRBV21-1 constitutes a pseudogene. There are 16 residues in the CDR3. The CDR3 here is CASTWPNRGQTYEQYV. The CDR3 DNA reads TGTGCCAGCACCTGGCCGAACAGGGGGCAGACCTACGAGCAGTACGTC.

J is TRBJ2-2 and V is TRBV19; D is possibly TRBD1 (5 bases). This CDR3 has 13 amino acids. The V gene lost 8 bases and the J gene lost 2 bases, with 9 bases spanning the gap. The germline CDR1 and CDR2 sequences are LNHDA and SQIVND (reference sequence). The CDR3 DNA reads TGTGCCAGTGGACAAACCAACACCGGGGAGCTGTTTTTT. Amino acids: CASGQTNTGELFF.

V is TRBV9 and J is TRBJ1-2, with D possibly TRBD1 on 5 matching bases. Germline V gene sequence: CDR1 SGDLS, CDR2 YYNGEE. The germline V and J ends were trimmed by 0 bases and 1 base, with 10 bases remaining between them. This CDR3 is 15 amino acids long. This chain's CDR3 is CASSVGFRDNYGYTF. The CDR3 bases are TGTGCCAGCAGCGTAGGTTTCAGGGATAACTATGGCTACACCTTC.

CDR3 protein: CASSGGISYEQYV. CDR3 in DNA: TGTGCCAGTTCAGGCGGGATCTCCTACGAGCAGTACGTC. The chain joins TRBV6-5 to TRBJ2-7, with D maybe TRBD2 (6 bases). Trimming pared 9 bases from V and 0 bases from J, leaving 12 bases between. In germline, CDR1 is MNHEY, CDR2 SVGAGI. This CDR3 has 13 amino acids.